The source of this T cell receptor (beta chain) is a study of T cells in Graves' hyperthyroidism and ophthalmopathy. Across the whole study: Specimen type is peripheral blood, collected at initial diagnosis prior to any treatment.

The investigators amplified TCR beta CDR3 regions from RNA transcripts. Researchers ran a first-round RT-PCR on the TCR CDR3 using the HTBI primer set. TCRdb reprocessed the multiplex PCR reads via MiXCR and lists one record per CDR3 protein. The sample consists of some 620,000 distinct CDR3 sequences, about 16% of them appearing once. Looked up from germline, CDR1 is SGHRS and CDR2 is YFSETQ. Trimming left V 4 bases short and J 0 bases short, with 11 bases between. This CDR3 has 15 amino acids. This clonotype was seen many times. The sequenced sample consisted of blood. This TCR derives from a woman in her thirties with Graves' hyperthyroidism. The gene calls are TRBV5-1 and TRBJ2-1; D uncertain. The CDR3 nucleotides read TGCGCCAGCAGCATCGGACCCAACTCCTACAATGAGCAGTTCTTC. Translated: CASSIGPNSYNEQFF.